These T cell receptor beta chains were read from a single sample in a study of beta chain features in type 1 diabetes. The repertoire was sequenced with immunoSEQ multiplex PCR; TCRdb's copy has only in-frame clones and lacks some. The table has 250,000 to 300,000 clones, roughly an eighth seen once. Sequencing was carried out using naive CD4+ T cells from blood. The receptors here all came from a man aged 30-40 years with type 1 diabetes. The CDR3 runs from the conserved cysteine through the conserved F or W. Each record gives: V gene, clone size, J gene, D gene, CDR3 protein, CDR3 DNA. The D gene is left open where the match is weak. Rows give clone size only sometimes, using once, few, many, or a class for an expanded clone.

TRBV9	few	TRBJ2-7	TRBD2	CASSEAGGTYEQYF	TGTGCCAGCAGCGAAGCGGGAGGAACCTACGAGCAGTACTTC
TRBV6-1	.	TRBJ2-4	TRBD2	CASRKGLAGENIQYF	TGTGCCAGCAGAAAGGGTCTAGCGGGAGAAAACATTCAGTACTTC
TRBV4-1	.	TRBJ2-1	.	CASSQVAATLYNEQFF	TGCGCCAGCAGCCAAGTGGCAGCGACCCTCTACAATGAGCAGTTCTTC
TRBV28	few	TRBJ2-2	TRBD1	CASSFDRDRAGELFF	TGTGCCAGCAGTTTCGACAGGGATCGGGCCGGGGAGCTGTTTTTT
TRBV2	.	TRBJ2-6	.	CASSPHQGSGANVLTF	TGTGCCAGCAGCCCACACCAGGGTTCTGGGGCCAACGTCCTGACTTTC
TRBV7-2	few	TRBJ2-3	TRBD1	CASSYYRGYTDTQYF	TGTGCCAGCAGTTATTACAGGGGGTACACAGATACGCAGTATTTT
TRBV5-1	few	TRBJ2-3	.	CASRTGEYSTDTQYF	TGCGCCAGCAGGACAGGAGAGTATAGCACAGATACGCAGTATTTT
TRBV4-2	few	TRBJ1-5	TRBD1	CASSHIPGQGAQPQHF	TGTGCCAGCAGCCATATCCCGGGACAGGGTGCTCAGCCCCAGCATTTT
TRBV30	.	TRBJ1-2	.	CAWSLRGLGYGYTF	TGTGCCTGGAGTCTCAGGGGCCTGGGCTATGGCTACACCTTC
TRBV6-5	.	TRBJ2-3	TRBD1	CASSSLDRARGDTQYF	TGTGCCAGCAGTTCCCTGGACAGGGCCAGGGGAGATACGCAGTATTTT
TRBV5-1	.	TRBJ1-4	.	CASAGSRDFNEKLFF	TGCGCCAGCGCGGGGTCGAGGGACTTTAATGAAAAACTGTTTTTT
TRBV6-5	few	TRBJ2-1	.	CASSSIAASSYNEQFF	TGTGCCAGCAGTTCTATAGCGGCTAGCTCCTACAATGAGCAGTTCTTC
TRBV28	.	TRBJ1-1	.	CASSYRSTEAFF	TGTGCCAGCAGTTACAGGAGCACTGAAGCTTTCTTT
TRBV7-9	few	TRBJ2-4	.	CASSLSSGRPYF	TGTGCCAGCAGCTTGTCGTCAGGGCGGCCGTACTTC
TRBV9	.	TRBJ2-2	.	CASSPGTANTGELFF	TGTGCCAGCAGCCCCGGCACAGCGAACACCGGGGAGCTGTTTTTT
TRBV5-1	.	TRBJ2-1	TRBD2	CASSLSSSGSYYNEQFF	TGCGCCAGCAGCTTGTCTTCTAGCGGGAGTTACTACAATGAGCAGTTCTTC
TRBV7-9	.	TRBJ2-1	.	CASSGGRDVNEQFF	TGTGCCAGCAGCGGGGGCAGGGACGTCAATGAGCAGTTCTTC
TRBV29-1	few	TRBJ2-7	.	CSVERHNEQYF	TGCAGCGTTGAAAGACACAACGAGCAGTACTTC
TRBV28	.	TRBJ2-7	.	CASSTTSTLYEQYF	TGTGCCAGCAGTACTACCTCGACGCTCTACGAGCAGTACTTC
TRBV28	.	TRBJ2-7	.	CASSTLALEQYF	TGTGCCAGCAGTACTCTAGCGTTGGAGCAGTACTTC
TRBV5-1	few	TRBJ2-2	TRBD1	CASRRDRENTGELFF	TGCGCCAGCAGGAGGGACAGGGAGAACACCGGGGAGCTGTTTTTT
TRBV28	.	TRBJ2-7	TRBD2	CASEARASGSYEQYF	TGTGCCAGCGAAGCGAGAGCTAGCGGGAGTTACGAGCAGTACTTC
TRBV13	.	TRBJ2-3	.	CASALESTDTQYF	TGTGCCAGCGCTTTAGAGTCCACAGATACGCAGTATTTT
TRBV6-5	.	TRBJ2-7	TRBD1	CASSILTGGSYEQYF	TGTGCCAGCAGTATACTAACAGGGGGCTCATACGAGCAGTACTTC
TRBV5-1	.	TRBJ2-7	.	CASSFSGGRSSYEQYF	TGCGCCAGCAGCTTCTCGGGGGGCCGAAGCTCCTACGAGCAGTACTTC
TRBV28	few	TRBJ2-7	TRBD2	CASSPGASGAYEQYF	TGTGCCAGCAGCCCCGGGGCTAGCGGAGCCTACGAGCAGTACTTC
TRBV5-1	few	TRBJ2-3	.	CASSLAQSTDTQYF	TGCGCCAGCAGCTTGGCTCAGTCCACAGATACGCAGTATTTT
TRBV7-3	.	TRBJ2-2	TRBD2	CASSPRRVTSGNTGELFF	TGTGCCAGCAGCCCCCGCCGTGTGACTAGCGGAAACACCGGGGAGCTGTTTTTT
TRBV18	.	TRBJ1-5	TRBD1	CASSPGQGSLNQPQHF	TGTGCCAGCTCACCAGGACAGGGGAGCTTAAATCAGCCCCAGCATTTT
TRBV30	.	TRBJ2-7	TRBD2	CAWSVRGLAGFGEQYF	TGTGCCTGGAGTGTAAGGGGACTAGCGGGATTCGGGGAGCAGTACTTC
TRBV5-6	.	TRBJ2-2	TRBD2	CASTLNGRDTGELFF	TGTGCCAGCACCCTGAACGGGAGGGACACCGGGGAGCTGTTTTTT
TRBV7-9	few	TRBJ1-1	TRBD1	CASSKTGSGTEAFF	TGTGCCAGCAGCAAGACAGGGTCAGGGACTGAAGCTTTCTTT
TRBV1	few	TRBJ2-1	.	CTSSQDTTSGSYNEQFF	TGCACCAGCAGCCAAGATACGACTAGCGGCTCCTACAATGAGCAGTTCTTC
TRBV28	.	TRBJ2-3	TRBD2	CASTRAGGRTDTQYF	TGTGCCAGCACCCGAGCGGGAGGGCGGACAGATACGCAGTATTTT
TRBV7-2	.	TRBJ2-5	.	CASSRQPQETQYF	TGTGCCAGCAGCAGACAGCCTCAAGAGACCCAGTACTTC
TRBV27	few	TRBJ2-7	TRBD1	CASSLEGPRWTDRGPYEQYF	TGTGCCAGCAGTCTGGAGGGCCCAAGATGGACGGACAGGGGGCCCTACGAGCAGTACTTC
TRBV28	few	TRBJ2-3	TRBD2	CASSRGLGGTDTQYF	TGTGCCAGCAGTCGCGGACTAGGGGGCACAGATACGCAGTATTTT
TRBV27	.	TRBJ1-1	.	CASSLQGGNTEAFF	TGTGCCAGCAGTTTACAGGGCGGTAACACTGAAGCTTTCTTT
TRBV11-3	.	TRBJ1-1	TRBD1	CASSQRQGDEAFF	TGTGCCAGCAGCCAAAGACAGGGTGATGAAGCTTTCTTT
TRBV5-4	.	TRBJ2-1	.	CASSGALAVSYNEQFF	TGTGCCAGCAGCGGGGCTTTAGCGGTCTCCTACAATGAGCAGTTCTTC
TRBV7-3	few	TRBJ2-1	.	CASSQDTHYNEQFF	TGTGCCAGCAGCCAGGATACCCATTACAATGAGCAGTTCTTC
TRBV29-1	many	TRBJ1-2	.	CSAGEGYTF	TGCAGCGCAGGGGAAGGCTACACCTTC
TRBV29-1	few	TRBJ2-5	.	CSVTDSYHLGSTQYF	TGCAGCGTTACCGACAGCTACCACCTAGGTTCGACCCAGTACTTC
TRBV5-6	.	TRBJ2-3	TRBD2	CASSRQTSGRMTDTQYF	TGTGCCAGCAGCCGCCAGACTAGCGGGAGAATGACAGATACGCAGTATTTT
TRBV28	.	TRBJ2-7	.	CASSLVGSYEQYF	TGTGCCAGCAGTTTAGTCGGCTCCTACGAGCAGTACTTC
TRBV7-3	few	TRBJ1-2	TRBD1	CASSPGTGNDYGYTF	TGTGCCAGCAGCCCTGGGACAGGGAATGACTATGGCTACACCTTC
TRBV6-6	.	TRBJ1-2	.	CASSYSFRALGYTF	TGTGCCAGCAGTTACTCTTTCAGGGCTCTAGGCTACACCTTC